This T cell receptor beta chain appears in the sequencing data of a study of blood T cells in healthy people across ages. Individuals who donated were healthy Caucasians from Russia aged roughly 6 to 90. This clonotype was seen a handful of times. The CDR3 totals 15 residues. Germline values: CDR1 SGHTA, CDR2 FQGNSA. J lost 6 bases, V lost 5 bases, and 9 bases had no gene match. A second about 7 to 11 cycle PCR used barcoded and J-beta primers. In TCRdb, the 5' RACE reads were re-called with MiXCR into one record per CDR3 protein. The table includes over 450,000 distinct CDR3 sequences, 24% detected once. The same sample was also studied in work on T cells of mothers and their children.

The TCR comes from a boy aged 5-17 years in good health. This rearrangement joins TRBV7-2 to TRBJ2-7, with 11 nucleotides matching TRBD2. Sequencing was performed on blood. The CDR3 spells CASSLLAGASGEQYF. CDR3 DNA: TGTGCCAGCAGCCTACTAGCGGGAGCTTCGGGCGAGCAGTACTTC.